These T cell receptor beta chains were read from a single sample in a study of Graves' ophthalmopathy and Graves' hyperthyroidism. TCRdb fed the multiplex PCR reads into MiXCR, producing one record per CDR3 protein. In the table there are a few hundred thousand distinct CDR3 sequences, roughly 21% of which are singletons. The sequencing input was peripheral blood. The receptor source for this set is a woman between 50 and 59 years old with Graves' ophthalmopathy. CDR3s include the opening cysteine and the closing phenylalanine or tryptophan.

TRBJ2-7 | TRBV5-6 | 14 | CASSALGLDREQYF
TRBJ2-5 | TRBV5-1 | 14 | CASSPGLEGETQYF
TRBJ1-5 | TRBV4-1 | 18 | CASSQGLPGQSLGQPQHF
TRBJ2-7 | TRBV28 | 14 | CASSRGGFSYEQYF
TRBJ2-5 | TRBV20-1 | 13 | CSAYRDREKTQYF
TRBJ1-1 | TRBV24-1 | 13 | CATRSTEYTEAFF
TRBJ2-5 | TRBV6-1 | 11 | CASSDTQGGHF
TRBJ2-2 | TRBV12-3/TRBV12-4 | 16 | CASSVTSGGYTGELFF
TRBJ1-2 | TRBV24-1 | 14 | CATSDRIGNYGYTF
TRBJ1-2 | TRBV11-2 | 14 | CASSQSGQGAGYTF
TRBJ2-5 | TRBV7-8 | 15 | CASSLGQVTQETQYF
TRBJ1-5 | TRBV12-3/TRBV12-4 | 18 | CASSLVLGARSPNQPQHF
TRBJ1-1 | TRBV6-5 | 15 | CASSYSPPQGTEAFF
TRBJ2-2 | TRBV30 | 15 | CAWSAMGGNTGELFF
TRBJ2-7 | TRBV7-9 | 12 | CASSRVDGEQYF
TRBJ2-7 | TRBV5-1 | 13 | CASSLEGVYEQYF
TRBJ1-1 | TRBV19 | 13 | CASSNKRGTEAFF
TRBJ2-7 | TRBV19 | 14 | CASSMVAGEYEQYF
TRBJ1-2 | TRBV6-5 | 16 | CASSYSAGRGVHGYTF
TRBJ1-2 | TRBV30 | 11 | CAWSRTYGYTF
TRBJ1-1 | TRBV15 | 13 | CATSREVNTEAFF
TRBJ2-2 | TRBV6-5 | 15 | CASSYLTLNTGELFF
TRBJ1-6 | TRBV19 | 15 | CASTIGDSYNSPLHF
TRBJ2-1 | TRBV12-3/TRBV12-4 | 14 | CASTGASSYNEQFF
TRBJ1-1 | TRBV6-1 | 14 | CASRTLGDRTEAFF
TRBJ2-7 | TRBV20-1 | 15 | CSAPTSGQGINEQYF
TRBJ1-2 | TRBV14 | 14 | CASSRGNGAYGYTF
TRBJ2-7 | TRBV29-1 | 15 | CSVGNSGGTPYEQYF
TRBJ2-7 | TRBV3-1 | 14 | CASSPTLMLDEQYF
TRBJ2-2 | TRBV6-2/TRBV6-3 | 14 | CASSPTRYTGELFF
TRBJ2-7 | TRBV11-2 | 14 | CASSLSGEVFEQYF
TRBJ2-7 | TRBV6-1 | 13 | CAVESGQGNEQYF
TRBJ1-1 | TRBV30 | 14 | CAWSRGGAGTEAFF